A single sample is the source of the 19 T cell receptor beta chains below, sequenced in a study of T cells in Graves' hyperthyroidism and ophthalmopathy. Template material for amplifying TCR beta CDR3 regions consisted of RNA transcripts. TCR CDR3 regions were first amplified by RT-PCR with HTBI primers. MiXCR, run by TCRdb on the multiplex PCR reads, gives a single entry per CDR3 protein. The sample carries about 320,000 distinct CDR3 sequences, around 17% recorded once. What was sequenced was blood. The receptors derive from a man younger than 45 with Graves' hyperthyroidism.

In DNA form, the CDR3 reads TGTGCCAGCAGTTACGGTTCGGAAGAAAAACTGTTTTTT. It translates to CASSYGSEEKLFF. The chain carries TRBV6-2 or TRBV6-3 and TRBJ1-4; D is ambiguous. CDR1 is MNHEY, CDR2 SVGEGT, per germline. The CDR3 sequence is 13 residues long. V dropped 2 bases and J dropped 8 bases, with 9 bases sitting between them.

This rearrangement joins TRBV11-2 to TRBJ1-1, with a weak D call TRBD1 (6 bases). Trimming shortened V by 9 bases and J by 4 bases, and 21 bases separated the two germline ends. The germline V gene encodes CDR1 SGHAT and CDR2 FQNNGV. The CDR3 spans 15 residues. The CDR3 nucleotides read TGTGCCAGTAGTGCGGGGACAACCCTGGGCACTGAAGCTTTCTTT. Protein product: CASSAGTTLGTEAFF.

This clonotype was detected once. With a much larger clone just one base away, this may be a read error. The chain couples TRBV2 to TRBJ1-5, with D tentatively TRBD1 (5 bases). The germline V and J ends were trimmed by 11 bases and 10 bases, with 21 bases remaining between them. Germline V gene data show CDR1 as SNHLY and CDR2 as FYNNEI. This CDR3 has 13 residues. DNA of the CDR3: TGTGCCGGCAATTCTGGGGCAGCCCGACCCCAGCATTTT. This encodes CAGNSGAARPQHF.

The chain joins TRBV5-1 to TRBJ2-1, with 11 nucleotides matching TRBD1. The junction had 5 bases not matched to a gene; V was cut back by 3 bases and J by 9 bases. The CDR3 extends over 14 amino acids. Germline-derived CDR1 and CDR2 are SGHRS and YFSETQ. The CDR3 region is CASSYWDRGGEQFF. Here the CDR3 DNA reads TGCGCCAGCAGCTACTGGGACAGGGGGGGTGAGCAGTTCTTC.

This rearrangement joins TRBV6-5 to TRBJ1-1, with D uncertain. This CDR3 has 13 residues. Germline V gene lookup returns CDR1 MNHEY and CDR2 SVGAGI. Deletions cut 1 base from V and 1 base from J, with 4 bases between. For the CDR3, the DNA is TGTGCCAGCAGTTACTTTGCGAACACTGAAGCTTTCTTT. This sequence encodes CASSYFANTEAFF.

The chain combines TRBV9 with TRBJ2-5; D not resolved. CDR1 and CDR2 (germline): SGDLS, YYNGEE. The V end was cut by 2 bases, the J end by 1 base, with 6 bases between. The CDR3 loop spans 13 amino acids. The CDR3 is CASSVFAQETQYF. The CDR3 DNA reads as TGTGCCAGCAGCGTTTTCGCCCAAGAGACCCAGTACTTC.

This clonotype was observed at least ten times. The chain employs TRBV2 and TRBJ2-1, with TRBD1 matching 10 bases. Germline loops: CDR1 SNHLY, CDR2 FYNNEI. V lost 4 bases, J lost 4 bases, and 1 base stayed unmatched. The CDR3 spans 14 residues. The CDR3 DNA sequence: TGTGCCAGCAGTGGGGGACAGGGGTACAATGAGCAGTTCTTC. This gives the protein CASSGGQGYNEQFF.

For the CDR3, the DNA is TGTGCCAGCAGCTTGGATGTTACGGTCGGCTACACCTTC. It yields the protein CASSLDVTVGYTF. The chain uses TRBV5-5 and TRBJ1-2; no clear D. The germline gives CDR1 SGHKS, CDR2 YYEKEE (reference sequence). This CDR3 spans 13 amino acids. V was shortened by 0 bases and J by 8 bases, with 11 bases between the two germline ends. Looking up the rest from reference TRBV5-5 and TRBJ1-2 gives the full variable domain: DAGVTQSPTHLIKTRGQQVTLRCSPISGHKSVSWYQQVLGQGPQFIFQYYEKEERGRGNFPDRFSARQFPNYSSELNVNALLLGDSALYLCASSLDVTVGYTFGSGTRLTVV.

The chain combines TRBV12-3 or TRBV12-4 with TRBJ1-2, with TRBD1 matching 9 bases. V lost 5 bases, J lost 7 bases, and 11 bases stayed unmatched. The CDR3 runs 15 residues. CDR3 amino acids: CASSPGDRAIFGYTF. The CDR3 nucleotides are TGTGCCAGCAGTCCAGGGGACAGGGCAATTTTTGGCTACACCTTC.

CDR3 DNA sequence: TGTGCCAGCACCCCACCCACTAGCACAGATACGCAGTATTTT. Its protein product is CASTPPTSTDTQYF. The rearrangement joins TRBV6-1 to TRBJ2-3; no clear D gene. The CDR3 contains 14 residues. Germline CDR1 and CDR2: MNHNS and SASEGT. Trimming stripped 7 bases from V and 0 bases from J, with 11 bases between.

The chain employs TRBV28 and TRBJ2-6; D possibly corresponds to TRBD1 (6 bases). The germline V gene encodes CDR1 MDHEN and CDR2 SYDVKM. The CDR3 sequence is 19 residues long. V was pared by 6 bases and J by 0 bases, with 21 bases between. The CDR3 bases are TGTGCCAGCAGCAGGGGTCCGACGGGCTCTAGCTCTGGGGCCAACGTCCTGACTTTC. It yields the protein CASSRGPTGSSSGANVLTF. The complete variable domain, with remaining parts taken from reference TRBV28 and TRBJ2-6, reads DVKVTQSSRYLVKRTGEKVFLECVQDMDHENMFWYRQDPGLGLRLIYFSYDVKMKEKGDIPEGYSVSREKKERFSLILESASTNQTSMYLCASSRGPTGSSSGANVLTFGAGSRLTVL.

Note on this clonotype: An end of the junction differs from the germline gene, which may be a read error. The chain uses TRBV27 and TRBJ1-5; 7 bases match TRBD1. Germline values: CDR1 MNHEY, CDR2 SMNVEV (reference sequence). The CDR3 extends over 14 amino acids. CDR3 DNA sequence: TGTGCCGGCAGTTTAGGGGGCCCCAATCAGCCCCAGCATTTT. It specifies CAGSLGGPNQPQHF.

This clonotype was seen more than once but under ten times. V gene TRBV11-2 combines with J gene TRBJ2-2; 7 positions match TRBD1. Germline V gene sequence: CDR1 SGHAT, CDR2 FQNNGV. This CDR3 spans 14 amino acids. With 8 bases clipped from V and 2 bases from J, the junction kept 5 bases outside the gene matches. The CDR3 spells CASRRDSNTGELFF. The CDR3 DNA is TGTGCCAGCCGCAGGGACAGCAACACCGGGGAGCTGTTTTTT.

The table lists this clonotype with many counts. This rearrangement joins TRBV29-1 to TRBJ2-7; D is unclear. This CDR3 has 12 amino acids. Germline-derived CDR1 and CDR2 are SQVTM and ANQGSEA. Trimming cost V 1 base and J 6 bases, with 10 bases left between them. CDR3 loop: CSVEGLFAEQYF. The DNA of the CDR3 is TGCAGCGTTGAAGGTTTGTTTGCCGAGCAGTACTTC.

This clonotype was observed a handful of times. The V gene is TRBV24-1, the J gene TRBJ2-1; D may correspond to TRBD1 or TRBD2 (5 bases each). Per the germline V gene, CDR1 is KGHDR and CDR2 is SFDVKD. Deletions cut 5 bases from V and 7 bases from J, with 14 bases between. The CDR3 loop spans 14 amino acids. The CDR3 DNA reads TGTGCCACCAGTGGCCATGAGGGGTTGAATGAGCAGTTCTTC. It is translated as CATSGHEGLNEQFF.

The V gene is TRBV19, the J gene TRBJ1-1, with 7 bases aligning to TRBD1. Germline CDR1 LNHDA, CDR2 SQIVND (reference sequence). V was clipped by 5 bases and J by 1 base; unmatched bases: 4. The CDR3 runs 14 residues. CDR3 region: CASSAHRGNTEAFF. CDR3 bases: TGTGCCAGTAGTGCACACAGGGGGAACACTGAAGCTTTCTTT.

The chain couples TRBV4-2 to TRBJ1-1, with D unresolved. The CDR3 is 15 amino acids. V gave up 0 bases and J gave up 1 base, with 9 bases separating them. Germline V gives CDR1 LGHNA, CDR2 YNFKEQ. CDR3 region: CASSQDILGNTEAFF. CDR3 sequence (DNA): TGTGCCAGCAGCCAAGATATTTTGGGGAACACTGAAGCTTTCTTT.

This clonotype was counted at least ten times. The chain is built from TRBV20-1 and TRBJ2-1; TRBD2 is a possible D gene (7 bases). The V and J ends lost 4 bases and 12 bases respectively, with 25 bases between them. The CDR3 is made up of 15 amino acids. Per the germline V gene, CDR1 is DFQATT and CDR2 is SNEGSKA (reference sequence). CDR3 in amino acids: CSATGLADPRGVQFF. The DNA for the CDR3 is TGCAGTGCTACGGGGCTAGCGGACCCTAGGGGGGTGCAGTTCTTC.

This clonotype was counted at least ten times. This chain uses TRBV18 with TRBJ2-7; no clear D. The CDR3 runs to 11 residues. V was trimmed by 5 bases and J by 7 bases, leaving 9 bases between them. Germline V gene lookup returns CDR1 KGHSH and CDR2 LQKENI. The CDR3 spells CASSTEEEQYF. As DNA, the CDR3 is TGTGCCAGCTCAACCGAGGAAGAGCAGTACTTC.